Below are 26 T cell receptor beta chains sequenced from a single sample in a study of T-cell reconstitution after alpha-beta-depleted transplantation in children. Unique molecular identifiers were built into the TCRbeta library. TCRdb called the PCR reads again in MiXCR, with one record for every CDR3 protein. The sample has a few hundred thousand distinct CDR3 sequences, 9.5% to 15% seen once. The specimen comprised PBMCs from the stem cell graft donor, sampled from the stem cell graft. These receptors originate from a human donor who donated a stem cell graft to a child with combined immunodeficiency.

This clonotype has just a few counts. This sequence joins TRBV7-2 and TRBJ1-1; 10 positions match TRBD1. The CDR3 sequence is 14 residues long. The trim removed 5 bases at V and 4 bases at J, leaving 4 bases unmatched. Germline V gene data show CDR1 as SGHTA and CDR2 as FQGNSA. CDR3 region: CASSARQGATEAFF. DNA for the CDR3: TGTGCCAGCAGCGCAAGACAGGGGGCCACTGAAGCTTTCTTT.

Only a few counts were recorded for this clonotype. This chain joins TRBV10-3 and TRBJ1-1; no firm D call. This CDR3 spans 16 amino acids. CDR1 is ENHRY and CDR2 is SYGVKD in the germline V gene. Trimming cost V 3 bases and J 1 base, with 15 bases left between them. The DNA of the CDR3 is TGTGCCATCAGTGAAAACTCCGGGCCAGGGAACACTGAAGCTTTCTTT. Its translation is CAISENSGPGNTEAFF.

This clonotype has a single count. Given the absence of the conserved phenylalanine or tryptophan at the CDR3 end, a read error is likely. V usage is TRBV7-9 and J usage is TRBJ1-5, with a possible D match to TRBD1 (5 bases). Trimming pared 4 bases from V and 2 bases from J, leaving 15 bases between. This CDR3 comprises 16 residues. Germline CDR1 reads SEHNR; CDR2 reads FQNEAQ (reference sequence). In DNA form, the CDR3 reads TGTGCCAGCAGCTACCGGGGCCGGCGAGGCAATCAGCCCCAGCATTTA. Its protein is CASSYRGRRGNQPQHL.

At least ten counts were recorded for this clonotype. V and J are TRBV24-1 and TRBJ2-7; D possibly matches TRBD1 or TRBD2 (7 bases each). Germline V gives CDR1 KGHDR, CDR2 SFDVKD. V gave up 5 bases and J gave up 6 bases, with 19 bases separating them. This CDR3 comprises 15 residues. CDR3 in DNA: TGTGCCACCAGTGCCTCAGGGGGGGCCTTGGGCGAGCAGTACTTC. Translation gives CATSASGGALGEQYF.

This clonotype has only a few counts. The rearrangement joins TRBV7-2 to TRBJ1-2; the match to TRBD1 covers 8 bases. Per germline, CDR1 SGHTA and CDR2 FQGNSA. J was trimmed by 0 bases and V by 2 bases; bases with no gene match: 2. The CDR3 sequence is 15 residues long. CDR3 in DNA: TGTGCCAGCAGCTTAAGGACAGGGTCTAACTATGGCTACACCTTC. It yields the protein CASSLRTGSNYGYTF.

In its sample, this clonotype was seen many times. V usage is TRBV24-1 and J usage is TRBJ2-3; 8 bases agree with TRBD1. There are 16 residues in the CDR3. Germline V gene lookup returns CDR1 KGHDR and CDR2 SFDVKD. V lost 4 bases and J lost 0; bases outside the gene matches: 5. CDR3 sequence reads: CATSEEGQASTDTQYF. In DNA, the CDR3 is TGTGCCACCAGTGAAGAGGGACAGGCCAGCACAGATACGCAGTATTTT.

In this sample, this clonotype turned up a few times. This sequence joins TRBV28 and TRBJ1-2, with 9 bases fitting TRBD1. V lost 2 bases to trimming and J lost 8 bases; unmatched junction nucleotides: 9. Germline V gene sequence: CDR1 MDHEN, CDR2 SYDVKM. The CDR3 contains 15 residues. CDR3 sequence (DNA): TGTGCCAGCAGTTTAAGGGTGGGGGGACAGGGAGGCTACACCTTC. Its translation is CASSLRVGGQGGYTF.

This clonotype was found many times. The CDR3 loop is CASSPGTAPQQYF. The CDR3 coding sequence is TGTGCCAGCAGCCCCGGGACAGCCCCTCAGCAGTACTTC. The genes are TRBV5-6 and TRBJ2-7, with 7 bases aligning to TRBD1. The germline CDR1 and CDR2 sequences are SGHDT and YYEEEE. CDR3 length: 13 amino acids. V lost 4 bases, J lost 8 bases, and 9 bases stayed unmatched.

This clonotype appeared many times. This chain links TRBV10-3 with TRBJ2-3; TRBD1 is a possible D gene (6 bases). The CDR3 runs 18 residues. Germline V gene lookup returns CDR1 ENHRY and CDR2 SYGVKD. V was pared by 0 bases and J by 3 bases, with 19 bases between. CDR3 sequence: CAISESRGGSFLTDTQYF. CDR3 bases: TGTGCCATCAGTGAGTCGAGAGGGGGATCGTTCCTAACAGATACGCAGTATTTT.

This clonotype was recorded a few times. This chain connects TRBV24-1 to TRBJ2-7; perhaps TRBD1 as D (5 bases). The CDR3 spans 14 residues. V lost 2 bases to trimming and J lost 6 bases, with 13 bases between them. The germline V gene encodes CDR1 KGHDR and CDR2 SFDVKD. CDR3 DNA sequence: TGTGCCACCAGTGATTCCGGCAGGGAAGGCGAGCAGTACTTC. Translated, it gives CATSDSGREGEQYF.

This clonotype was detected only a few times. The chain links TRBV5-1 to TRBJ2-3; D gene ambiguous. The V gene's germline CDR1 is SGHRS and CDR2 YFSETQ. This CDR3 spans 18 amino acids. V was cut by 0 bases and J by 2 bases, with 19 bases left in between. The CDR3 region is CASSLDRWGRSNTDTQYF. As DNA, the CDR3 is TGCGCCAGCAGCTTGGATCGGTGGGGAAGGAGTAACACAGATACGCAGTATTTT.

The chain is built from TRBV20-1 and TRBJ1-2; 7 bases match TRBD1. CDR1 DFQATT and CDR2 SNEGSKA come from the germline V gene (reference sequence). Trimming cost V 8 bases and J 4 bases; bases outside gene matches: 16. The CDR3 totals 15 residues. CDR3 sequence (DNA): TGCAGTCCCCCACTAGTACAGGGGAACGTCTATGGCTACACCTTC. The encoded protein is CSPPLVQGNVYGYTF.

This clonotype was seen more than once but under ten times. The chain combines TRBV19 with TRBJ1-2, with D maybe TRBD1 (6 bases). The length of the CDR3 is 14 residues. The V gene lost 5 bases and the J gene lost 1 base, with 11 bases spanning the gap. Germline CDR1 is LNHDA and CDR2 is SQIVND (reference sequence). CDR3 DNA: TGTGCCAGTAGTCAGACAGGAGGTAACTATGGCTACACCTTC. Amino acid sequence: CASSQTGGNYGYTF.

V gene TRBV7-3 combines with J gene TRBJ2-2, with 10 bases lining up with TRBD2. Trimming removed 5 bases from V and 4 bases from J; junction bases left unmatched: 7. The germline V gene encodes CDR1 SGHTA and CDR2 FQGTGA. The CDR3 runs to 16 residues. The DNA of the CDR3 is TGTGCCAGCAGCCGAGCGGGAGGGCAAGGCACCGGGGAGCTGTTTTTT. Its translation is CASSRAGGQGTGELFF.

The table lists this clonotype with a few counts. The V and J genes are TRBV15 and TRBJ2-1; maybe TRBD1 (5 bases). Germline V gene data show CDR1 as LNHNV and CDR2 as YYDKDF (reference sequence). The ends were cut back, 5 bases at V and 4 bases at J, with 15 bases in the middle. The CDR3 loop spans 15 amino acids. This CDR3 reads CATSYDSAIYNEQFF. The CDR3 nucleotides read TGTGCCACCAGCTACGACAGCGCGATTTACAATGAGCAGTTCTTC.

This chain connects TRBV24-1 to TRBJ2-3; possible D gene TRBD2, 6 bases. In germline, CDR1 is KGHDR, CDR2 SFDVKD. The V end was cut by 5 bases, the J end by 3 bases, with 17 bases between. The CDR3 is 16 residues long. The CDR3 is CATSGFDGRGTDTQYF. The CDR3 DNA reads TGTGCCACCAGTGGGTTTGACGGGAGAGGTACAGATACGCAGTATTTT.

CDR3: CASSPGDGMNTEAFF. DNA of the CDR3: TGTGCCAGCTCACCAGGGGATGGGATGAACACTGAAGCTTTCTTT. This chain uses TRBV18 with TRBJ1-1; D uncertain. V gave up 2 bases and J gave up 0 bases, with 10 bases separating them. The CDR3 runs to 15 residues. Per the germline V gene, CDR1 is KGHSH and CDR2 is LQKENI.

The table lists this clonotype with a few counts. The rearrangement links TRBV7-8 to TRBJ1-2, with D perhaps matching TRBD1 (5 bases). The ends were cut back, 5 bases at V and 0 bases at J, with 13 bases in the middle. The germline CDR1 and CDR2 sequences are SGHVS and FQNEAQ. CDR3 size: 15 residues. CDR3 nucleotide sequence: TGTGCCAGCAGCGCAGGACAAGAGACTAACTATGGCTACACCTTC. Translation gives CASSAGQETNYGYTF.

The DNA of the CDR3 is TGCAGTGCTAGACCCCGACTACTAAGCTCCTACAATGAGCAGTTCTTC. Translating it yields CSARPRLLSSYNEQFF. V usage is TRBV20-1 and J usage is TRBJ2-1, with D perhaps TRBD2 (5 bases). V gave up 2 bases and J gave up 0 bases, with 14 bases separating them. This CDR3 has 16 residues. CDR1 and CDR2 from the germline V gene are DFQATT and SNEGSKA (reference sequence).

The CDR3 sequence: CASSIRTYNSPLHF. CDR3 bases: TGTGCCAGCAGTATTAGGACCTATAATTCACCCCTCCACTTT. This sequence joins TRBV27 and TRBJ1-6, with D unresolved. With 5 bases removed from V and 2 bases from J, the gap between germline ends came to 7 bases. Germline-derived CDR1 and CDR2 are MNHEY and SMNVEV (reference sequence). This CDR3 has 14 residues.

The table lists this clonotype with many counts. The chain joins TRBV12-3 or TRBV12-4 to TRBJ2-3, with TRBD2 as a possible D gene (5 bases). Between the trimmed V and J ends, which lost 3 bases and 6 bases, there was a span of 10 bases. The length of the CDR3 is 13 residues. The DNA for the CDR3 is TGTGCCAGCAGTTTTTCCTGGGAGGATACGCAGTATTTT. As protein: CASSFSWEDTQYF.

This sequence joins TRBV20-1 and TRBJ1-2; tentatively, D is TRBD1 (6 bases). This CDR3 spans 12 amino acids. Trimming pared 2 bases from V and 5 bases from J, leaving 9 bases between. CDR1 is DFQATT and CDR2 is SNEGSKA in the germline V gene (reference sequence). The CDR3 is CSARLGQYGYTF. The CDR3 DNA reads TGCAGTGCTAGATTAGGACAGTATGGCTACACCTTC.

The J gene is TRBJ2-1, the V gene TRBV30; 9 bases are shared with TRBD2. The CDR3 runs to 17 residues. Germline V gene data show CDR1 as GTSNPN and CDR2 as SVGIG (reference sequence). V was clipped by 0 bases and J by 8 bases; unmatched bases: 14. The CDR3, as DNA: TGTGCCTGGAGTGTACGCGATAGCGGGAGTCTTTGGCATGAGCAGTTCTTC. Translated, it gives CAWSVRDSGSLWHEQFF.

The chain carries TRBV20-1 and TRBJ1-4; D might be TRBD1 (5 bases). The germline V and J ends were trimmed by 5 bases and 5 bases, with 12 bases remaining between them. The germline gives CDR1 DFQATT, CDR2 SNEGSKA (reference sequence). There are 13 residues in the CDR3. The CDR3: CSAPGTGNEKLFF. The CDR3 nucleotides are TGCAGTGCTCCTGGGACGGGGAATGAAAAACTGTTTTTT.

This clonotype was seen only a few times. This sequence joins TRBV9 and TRBJ2-1; D unresolved. CDR1 and CDR2 (germline): SGDLS, YYNGEE. This CDR3 spans 12 amino acids. Trimming removed 2 bases at V and 7 bases at J, with 7 bases between. The CDR3 DNA sequence: TGTGCCAGCAGCGTCGGGTTGAATGAGCAGTTCTTC. Amino acid sequence: CASSVGLNEQFF.

This clonotype occurred a few times. The V call is TRBV30, the J call TRBJ2-1; a weak D match, TRBD2 (6 bases). CDR3 length: 15 amino acids. CDR1 is GTSNPN and CDR2 is SVGIG in the germline V gene (reference sequence). With 4 bases removed from V and 10 bases from J, the gap between germline ends came to 23 bases. The CDR3 DNA follows: TGTGCCTGGAAAACCGGGACTCTTTTATTCGGGGAGCAGTTCTTC. As protein: CAWKTGTLLFGEQFF.